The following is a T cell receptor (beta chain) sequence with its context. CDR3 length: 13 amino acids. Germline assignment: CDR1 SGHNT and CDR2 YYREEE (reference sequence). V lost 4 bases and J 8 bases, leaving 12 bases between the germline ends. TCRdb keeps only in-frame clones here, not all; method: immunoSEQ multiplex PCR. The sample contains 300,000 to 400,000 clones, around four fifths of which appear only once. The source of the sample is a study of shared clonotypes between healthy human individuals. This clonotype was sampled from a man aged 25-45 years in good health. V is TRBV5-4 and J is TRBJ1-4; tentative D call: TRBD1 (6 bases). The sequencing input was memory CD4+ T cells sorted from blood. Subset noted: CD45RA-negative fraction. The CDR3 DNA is TGTGCCAGCAGCACACAGGGTGCCGAAAAACTGTTTTTT. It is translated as CASSTQGAEKLFF.